This is a list of T cell receptor beta chains from one sample in a study of blood T cell repertoires in COVID-19. The data were produced by immunoSEQ multiplex PCR, yet TCRdb's version contains in-frame clones alone and is incomplete. The table shows around 310,000 clones, with roughly 89% occurring only once. Sequenced input: peripheral blood. These receptor sequences come from a woman aged 40-49 years with COVID-19, enrolled during active disease. The conserved cysteine and the conserved F or W are not part of the CDR3 here. D genes are given only for firm matches. Not every row has a clone size; where given, it reads once, few, many or a size class.

CDR3 length,clone size,V gene,D gene,CDR3 protein
14,.,TRBV18,.,ASSPLAQYMNTEAF
8,.,TRBV29-1,.,SVGATEAF
10,.,TRBV6-5,TRBD1,ASTLPGGGYT
15,few,TRBV7-3,TRBD1,ASSLKRQGTSGNTIY
13,.,TRBV11-2,.,ASSRTAPSGNEQF
15,once,TRBV11-2,.,ASSLGLGFAQNTEAF
14,.,TRBV14,TRBD1,ASSQEGQGYTGELF
10,.,TRBV5-5,.,ASSSVSQPQH
13,.,TRBV28,TRBD1,ASSLGGQGREEQY
12,.,TRBV27,TRBD1,ASSLTGLVEKLF
12,.,TRBV13,.,ASSLRGGLDGYT
15,once,TRBV7-9,TRBD1,ASSLAGGQGFRGEAF
14,.,TRBV14,TRBD2,ASSRPRLAGTGELF
13,.,TRBV6-5,TRBD1,ASRPSNRGYNEQF
15,once,TRBV12-5,.,ASGPLQGTGLDYEQY
15,.,TRBV19,.,ASLTVNGFYSNQPQH
15,.,TRBV9,TRBD1,ASSVFLGQGINSPLH
12,.,TRBV7-9,TRBD1,ASSLGTGSYEQY
15,.,TRBV5-1,TRBD2,ASSPMLAGGLGYIQY
13,.,TRBV10-2,TRBD2,ASSEVLAEYNEQF
13,.,TRBV11-2,.,ASSLDNVRGGEQF
12,once,TRBV28,TRBD1,ASRPGTGHQPQH